The 13 T cell receptor beta chains below were found in one sample sequenced in a study of T cell responses to AZD1222 COVID-19 vaccine. Produced via immunoSEQ multiplex PCR; TCRdb's table is partial and in-frame only. The sample yields more than 95,000 clones, about 89% seen once. The material sequenced was peripheral blood, taken 28 days after the second AZD1222 dose. All receptors derive from an adult who received the AZD1222 COVID-19 vaccine.

The chain links TRBV7-6 to TRBJ2-7; 7 bases match TRBD1. J lost 0 bases, V lost 5 bases, and 7 bases had no gene match. The germline V gene has CDR1 SGHVS and CDR2 FNYEAQ. CDR3 size: 15 residues. The CDR3 here is CASSPDRASSYEQYF. The CDR3 DNA reads as TGTGCCAGCAGCCCAGACAGGGCGAGCTCCTACGAGCAGTACTTC.

The rearrangement uses TRBV2 and TRBJ1-2, with D unclear. V was shortened by 6 bases and J by 1 base, with 9 bases between the two germline ends. The CDR3 is made up of 13 amino acids. The germline V gene encodes CDR1 SNHLY and CDR2 FYNNEI. Here the CDR3 reads CASRGSGNYGYTF. CDR3 coding DNA: TGTGCCAGCAGGGGCAGCGGTAACTATGGCTACACCTTC.

The chain combines TRBV4-2 with TRBJ1-2; perhaps TRBD1 as D (5 bases). In germline, CDR1 is LGHNA, CDR2 YNFKEQ. Trimming left V 0 bases short and J 6 bases short, with 11 bases between. CDR3 length: 14 amino acids. CDR3 amino acids: CASSQEGRANGYTF. Written as DNA, the CDR3 is TGTGCCAGCAGCCAAGAGGGCAGGGCTAATGGCTACACCTTC.

This chain connects TRBV9 to TRBJ2-3, with 15 nucleotides matching TRBD2. The germline V gene has CDR1 SGDLS and CDR2 YYNGEE. V was pared by 3 bases and J by 4 bases, with 9 bases of the junction left unmatched. The CDR3 is 18 residues long. The CDR3: CASSDGTSGGHRADTQYF. In nucleotides, the CDR3 is TGTGCCAGCAGCGACGGGACTAGCGGGGGGCACCGAGCAGATACGCAGTATTTT.

This clone was observed a single time. The rearrangement uses TRBV5-1 and TRBJ1-4; a weak D match, TRBD1 (6 bases). There are 16 residues in the CDR3. Trimming took off 4 bases at V and 7 bases at J, with 20 bases between the two ends. CDR1 SGHRS and CDR2 YFSETQ come from the germline V gene. CDR3 region: CASSDKQGPGGEKLFF. The CDR3 nucleotides are TGCGCCAGCAGCGACAAACAGGGACCCGGGGGTGAAAAACTGTTTTTT.

The V gene is TRBV11-3, the J gene TRBJ1-4; D perhaps matches TRBD1 (5 bases). Trimming removed 5 bases from V and 3 bases from J, with 10 bases in between. This CDR3 spans 14 amino acids. Germline-derived CDR1 and CDR2 are SGHNT and YENEEA. The CDR3 protein is CASSLRVANEKLFF. The CDR3 coding sequence is TGTGCCAGCAGCCTCAGGGTCGCTAATGAAAAACTGTTTTTT.

The chain joins TRBV10-1 to TRBJ2-1; 8 bases are shared with TRBD2. Per germline, CDR1 WNHNN and CDR2 SYGVQD (reference sequence). The CDR3 contains 14 residues. The V gene end was trimmed by 5 bases and the J gene end by 3 bases; junction bases not matched to a gene: 3. CDR3 protein: CASSSSGLYNEQFF. CDR3 nucleotide sequence: TGCGCCAGCAGTTCTAGCGGGCTCTACAATGAGCAGTTCTTC.

J is TRBJ1-1 and V is TRBV30; maybe TRBD1 (6 bases). There are 15 residues in the CDR3. CDR1 and CDR2 (germline): GTSNPN, SVGIG (reference sequence). V shed 8 bases and J shed 4 bases, with 23 bases lying between them. In nucleotides, the CDR3 is TGTGCCCGAGGAGTTTTGGGGGGCGACGCCACTGAAGCTTTCTTT. It is translated as CARGVLGGDATEAFF.

This sequence joins TRBV3-1 (or the pseudogene TRBV3-2) and TRBJ1-4; 7 positions match TRBD1. This CDR3 contains 14 residues. J gave up 6 bases and V 4 bases, and 5 bases lay outside the gene matches. CDR1 LGHDT and CDR2 YNNKEL come from the germline V gene (reference sequence). The CDR3 sequence is CASSPNGQDEKLFF. The CDR3 DNA reads TGTGCCAGCAGCCCGAACGGACAGGATGAAAAACTGTTTTTT.

The chain links TRBV13 to TRBJ2-1, with unresolved D. With 5 bases removed from V and 0 bases from J, the gap between germline ends came to 14 bases. This CDR3 contains 16 residues. CDR1 and CDR2 from the germline V gene are PRHDT and FYEKMQ (reference sequence). The CDR3 DNA reads TGTGCCAGCAGCGACCAACCCCATAACTCCTACAATGAGCAGTTCTTC. Its translation: CASSDQPHNSYNEQFF.

The chain joins TRBV11-3 to TRBJ2-1, with D possibly TRBD2 on 6 matching bases. The CDR3 covers 16 residues. Germline lookup yields CDR1 SGHNT and CDR2 YENEEA. The V gene lost 0 bases and the J gene lost 4 bases, with 13 bases spanning the gap. CDR3 sequence (DNA): TGTGCCAGCAGCTTAGATATTGTAGCGGTTTACAATGAGCAGTTCTTC. Amino acid sequence: CASSLDIVAVYNEQFF.

In this sample, this clone turned up once. The rearrangement joins TRBV9 to TRBJ2-5; 8 positions match TRBD1. Germline CDR1 SGDLS, CDR2 YYNGEE. CDR3 length: 18 residues. V shed 0 bases and J 5 bases; nucleotides not matched to a gene: 15. The CDR3 nucleotides read TGTGCCAGCAGCGTAGGGGCATGGGGACAGGAATCAGGGGAGACCCAGTACTTC. Translated, it gives CASSVGAWGQESGETQYF.

On this clone itself: One end of the junction varies from germline; a read error may be responsible. The rearrangement links TRBV3-1 (or the pseudogene TRBV3-2) to TRBJ2-5; 10 bases match TRBD2. The CDR3 length is 12 residues. Germline CDR1 LGHDT, CDR2 YNNKEL (reference sequence). The CDR3 loop is CASSQGLAGGHF. For the CDR3, the DNA is TGTGCCAGCAGCCAAGGATTAGCGGGAGGCCACTTC.